This entry lists 21 T cell receptor beta chains sequenced from one sample in a study of T cell responses to AZD1222 COVID-19 vaccine. The protocol was immunoSEQ multiplex PCR, while the TCRdb copy is restricted to in-frame clones and leaves out a portion. The repertoire holds over 15,000 clones, about four fifths seen once, with 21% in the top ten. Specimen: peripheral blood, collected 28 days after the second AZD1222 dose. Receptor source: an adult who received the AZD1222 COVID-19 vaccine.

The chain links TRBV5-8 to TRBJ1-1; perhaps TRBD1 as D (5 bases). Germline V CDR1 and CDR2: SGHTS, YDEGEE. This CDR3 spans 14 amino acids. Trimming cost V 4 bases and J 2 bases, with 12 bases left between them. The DNA for the CDR3 is TGTGCCAGCAGCGGATGGGGGGGAAACACTGAAGCTTTCTTT. This sequence encodes CASSGWGGNTEAFF.

The CDR3 reads CASSSQGTPWSGNTIYF. The CDR3 bases are TGTGCCAGCAGCTCCCAGGGGACACCTTGGTCCGGAAACACCATATATTTT. The chain employs TRBV7-2 and TRBJ1-3, with a tentative D call TRBD1 (6 bases). Germline V gene sequence: CDR1 SGHTA, CDR2 FQGNSA. The V end was cut by 4 bases, the J end by 4 bases, with 20 bases between. The CDR3 extends over 17 amino acids.

J is TRBJ2-1 and V is TRBV11-2; 8 bases match TRBD2. This CDR3 comprises 15 residues. V lost 4 bases, J lost 12 bases, and 14 bases stayed unmatched. Germline-derived CDR1 and CDR2 are SGHAT and FQNNGV. The CDR3 spells CASSSRGGTSSRQFF. The CDR3 DNA reads TGTGCCAGCAGCTCCCGGGGGGGGACTTCCTCTAGGCAGTTCTTC.

This clone was observed a few times. The chain has TRBV18 and TRBJ2-7; 8 nucleotides agree with TRBD2. Trimming took 3 bases from V and 6 from J; bases not matched to a gene: 7. The CDR3 consists of 14 residues. From germline, CDR1 is KGHSH and CDR2 LQKENI. CDR3 nucleotides: TGTGCCAGCTCACCCCGGGAGGGCACAAGCGAGCAGTACTTC. This translates into CASSPREGTSEQYF.

The rearrangement joins TRBV6-5 to TRBJ1-2, with TRBD1 matching over 7 bases. Germline CDR1 is MNHEY and CDR2 is SVGAGI. J gave up 4 bases and V 5 bases, and 10 bases lay outside the gene matches. The CDR3 runs to 15 residues. The CDR3 spells CASSPRQGSAYGYTF. CDR3 nucleotides: TGTGCCAGCAGTCCCCGACAGGGATCGGCCTATGGCTACACCTTC.

A few counts support this clone. The V call is TRBV5-1, the J call TRBJ1-6; TRBD1 is a possible D gene (5 bases). In germline, CDR1 is SGHRS, CDR2 YFSETQ. The V end was cut by 0 bases, the J end by 2 bases, with 12 bases between. CDR3 length: 17 residues. The CDR3 protein is CASSLVTGEAYNSPLHF. DNA for the CDR3: TGCGCCAGCAGCTTGGTTACAGGCGAAGCCTATAATTCACCCCTCCACTTT.

V and J are TRBV5-6 and TRBJ1-6, with D tentatively TRBD1 (5 bases). CDR1 and CDR2 from the germline V gene are SGHDT and YYEEEE. Trimming took 6 bases from V and 0 from J, leaving 10 bases between them. This CDR3 has 15 amino acids. Written as DNA, the CDR3 is TGTGCCAGCACGTGGGGCTTCTCCTATAATTCACCCCTCCACTTT. As protein: CASTWGFSYNSPLHF.

This clone was recorded a few times. The J gene is TRBJ1-4, the V gene TRBV7-2, with D unclear. With 3 bases removed from V and 8 bases from J, the gap between germline ends came to 10 bases. Germline CDR1 and CDR2: SGHTA and FQGNSA. CDR3 length: 13 amino acids. The CDR3: CASSLGGREKLFF. CDR3 nucleotides: TGTGCCAGCAGCTTGGGAGGGAGGGAAAAACTGTTTTTT. The variable domain in full, completed from reference TRBV7-2 and TRBJ1-4, reads GAGVSQSPSNKVTEKGKDVELRCDPISGHTALYWYRQSLGQGLEFLIYFQGNSAPDKSGLPSDRFSAERTGGSVSTLTIQRTQQEDSAVYLCASSLGGREKLFFGSGTQLSVL.

The CDR3 DNA reads as TGTGCCAGCAGTCCCGTTCGGTGGGGGGGGCCAAGCACAGATACGCAGTATTTT. It translates to CASSPVRWGGPSTDTQYF. The J gene is TRBJ2-3, the V gene TRBV9; TRBD2 might be the D (7 bases). In germline, CDR1 is SGDLS, CDR2 YYNGEE. Trimming stripped 5 bases from V and 0 bases from J, with 22 bases between. This CDR3 has 18 residues.

The chain carries TRBV7-9 and TRBJ1-5; 7 bases agree with TRBD1. The J segment lost 0 bases and the V segment lost 5 bases, leaving 7 bases of the junction unmatched. Looked up from germline, CDR1 is SEHNR and CDR2 is FQNEAQ (reference sequence). This CDR3 region has 16 residues. The CDR3 nucleotides read TGTGCCAGCAGCAACGACAGGGTTTATAGCAATCAGCCCCAGCATTTT. This translates into CASSNDRVYSNQPQHF.

This sequence joins TRBV19 and TRBJ1-1, with TRBD1 matching 7 bases. Germline-derived CDR1 and CDR2 are LNHDA and SQIVND (reference sequence). The CDR3 sequence is 14 residues long. With 2 bases clipped from V and 5 bases from J, the junction kept 5 bases outside the gene matches. Here the CDR3 reads CASSINRGRTEAFF. The DNA for the CDR3 is TGTGCCAGTAGTATAAACAGGGGAAGGACTGAAGCTTTCTTT.

This clone appeared a single time. V is TRBV4-2 and J is TRBJ2-7, with D perhaps matching TRBD1 (6 bases). This CDR3 comprises 15 residues. The germline CDR1 and CDR2 sequences are LGHNA and YNFKEQ. Trimming shortened V by 1 base and J by 2 bases, and 12 bases separated the two germline ends. The CDR3 region is CASSQGSGDAYEQYF. The CDR3 DNA sequence: TGTGCCAGCAGCCAAGGTTCAGGGGACGCCTACGAGCAGTACTTC.

The chain is built from TRBV5-1 and TRBJ2-5, with a tentative D call TRBD1 (6 bases). The CDR3 extends over 15 amino acids. Deletions cut 6 bases from V and 3 bases from J, with 18 bases between. CDR1 and CDR2 (germline): SGHRS, YFSETQ. Here the CDR3 reads CASNRGGMPEETQYF. For the CDR3, the DNA is TGCGCCAGCAACAGAGGGGGAATGCCAGAAGAGACCCAGTACTTC.

The V and J genes are TRBV25-1 and TRBJ2-7; 10 bases are a match to TRBD1. The CDR3 length is 14 residues. The V gene end was trimmed by 5 bases and the J gene end by 3 bases; junction bases not matched to a gene: 4. Germline V lookup: CDR1 MGHDK, CDR2 SYGVNS. This CDR3 is CASSPRTGGYEQYF. The CDR3 nucleotides are TGTGCCAGCAGTCCCCGGACAGGGGGCTACGAGCAGTACTTC.

This clone has more than one count but fewer than ten. This chain links TRBV29-1 with TRBJ1-1; D is unresolved. The ends were cut back, 7 bases at V and 1 base at J, with 13 bases in the middle. Germline assignment: CDR1 SQVTM and CDR2 ANQGSEA. The CDR3 contains 13 residues. DNA of the CDR3: TGCAGCGGATCACTGGCAGAGAACACTGAAGCTTTCTTT. Its translation is CSGSLAENTEAFF. Full variable domain (missing parts from reference TRBV29-1 and TRBJ1-1): SAVISQKPSRDICQRGTSLTIQCQVDSQVTMMFWYRQQPGQSLTLIATANQGSEATYESGFVIDKFPISRPNLTFSTLTVSNMSPEDSSIYLCSGSLAENTEAFFGQGTRLTVV.

The chain carries TRBV5-1 and TRBJ2-1, with 12 bases lining up with TRBD2. The CDR3 is 17 residues long. The ends lost 0 bases at V and 3 bases at J; junction bases unmatched: 4. Germline V gives CDR1 SGHRS, CDR2 YFSETQ. This CDR3 is CASSLASGRDDYNEQFF. The CDR3 DNA sequence: TGCGCCAGCAGCTTGGCTAGCGGGAGGGATGACTACAATGAGCAGTTCTTC.

The genes are TRBV19 and TRBJ1-5; TRBD1 might be the D (5 bases). This CDR3 contains 14 residues. The germline CDR1 and CDR2 sequences are LNHDA and SQIVND (reference sequence). Trimming shortened V by 3 bases and J by 6 bases, and 12 bases separated the two germline ends. CDR3 region: CASSMAARGQPQHF. DNA for the CDR3: TGTGCCAGTAGTATGGCAGCGAGGGGTCAGCCCCAGCATTTT.

The V call is TRBV5-1, the J call TRBJ2-7; 7 positions match TRBD1. V lost 5 bases to trimming and J lost 0 bases; unmatched junction nucleotides: 8. This CDR3 comprises 15 residues. CDR1 SGHRS and CDR2 YFSETQ come from the germline V gene. This CDR3 reads CASRIGQVTSYEQYF. Here the CDR3 DNA reads TGCGCCAGCAGGATTGGACAGGTAACCTCCTACGAGCAGTACTTC.

The J gene is TRBJ2-2, the V gene TRBV5-1; 12 bases line up with TRBD1. Per the germline V gene, CDR1 is SGHRS and CDR2 is YFSETQ. Trimming took 7 bases from V and 5 from J; bases not matched to a gene: 6. This CDR3 is 15 amino acids long. The CDR3 nucleotides are TGCGCCAGCTCCGGGACAGGGGGCGCGACCGGGGAGCTGTTTTTT. It yields the protein CASSGTGGATGELFF.

The table lists this clone with a few counts. The J gene is TRBJ1-3, the V gene TRBV7-9; D is ambiguous. Per germline, CDR1 SEHNR and CDR2 FQNEAQ (reference sequence). V was trimmed by 5 bases and J by 0 bases, leaving 8 bases between them. This CDR3 has 14 residues. CDR3 sequence (DNA): TGTGCCAGCAGCCAACAGAGCTCTGGAAACACCATATATTTT. Translation gives CASSQQSSGNTIYF.

The gene calls are TRBV7-2 and TRBJ2-6; possibly TRBD2 for D (5 bases). This CDR3 has 15 amino acids. The ends were cut back, 5 bases at V and 7 bases at J, with 15 bases in the middle. CDR1 is SGHTA and CDR2 is FQGNSA in the germline V gene. The CDR3 loop reads CASSLGVGGANVLTF. CDR3 nucleotide sequence: TGTGCCAGCAGCCTTGGGGTTGGAGGAGCCAACGTCCTGACTTTC. Full variable domain (rest looked up from reference TRBV7-2 and TRBJ2-6): GAGVSQSPSNKVTEKGKDVELRCDPISGHTALYWYRQSLGQGLEFLIYFQGNSAPDKSGLPSDRFSAERTGGSVSTLTIQRTQQEDSAVYLCASSLGVGGANVLTFGAGSRLTVL.